Below, one T cell receptor beta chain is given with its context. The specificity of this receptor is unknown. No much larger clone exists at a distance of one base, and base qualities are not known. These data belong to a study of cytomegalovirus exposure and HLA in healthy donors (dated by TCRdb to between 2016 and 2019). Notes on the research overall: The 666 repertoires of the first cohort and the approximately 110 validation repertoires were produced on the same platform, according to a later analysis. In addition to the first cohort of 650 to 750 subjects, a separate validation cohort of 100 to 150 different subjects was used. The study was designed to test whether signatures of past pathogen exposure could be identified by cataloging public T cell receptors. The study combined high-throughput TCR immunosequencing, statistical association of individual TCRs with disease status, and machine learning to predict cytomegalovirus infection status.

Via the germline V gene, CDR1 is SQVTM and CDR2 ANQGSEA. The CDR3 has 14 amino acids, counting the end cysteine and phenylalanine. Kept here is only the CDR3 DNA, which spans 42 bases and is read in frame from base 1. V gives up 4 bases and J gives up 0 bases, and the segment between their germline ends measures 13 bases. Libraries came from the immunoSEQ multiplex PCR assay. The study's own analysis went as follows. A statistical classification framework was built to diagnose cytomegalovirus status from the catalog of TCR beta chain sequences. TCRdb mirrors the immuneACCESS table, restricted to in-frame sequences. Some clones are absent from its copies; in checked studies, under half trace to an unresolved V gene, and the reason for the others is unknown. V and J calls and clone size come straight from that table; D and trimming were deduced from the DNA. The sample contains some 79,000 clones, just under 95% of them found a single time. The ten largest clones add up to roughly 3% of the sample.

Donors formed part of the validation cohort, which comprised about 130 subjects and was distinct from the first cohort of 690 or so subjects. General conclusions and limits of the study: The authors suggested that the approach could potentially be extended to other disease states and immunological phenotypes. While some public TCRs were present in many individuals, most TCR sequences turned up only very rarely across donors. Cytomegalovirus status was reported to be diagnosed by the classifier with high specificity and sensitivity in both the original and validation cohorts. In a later analysis, TCRs clustered in the first cohort were found to also tend to co-occur in the approximately 120 validation repertoires, with about 93% of cluster scores above 0. In the study, approximately 160 TCR beta chains were listed as associated with cytomegalovirus. In vitro tests confirmed that a few of the cytomegalovirus-associated TCR beta chains recognize cytomegalovirus antigens. A later analysis had no HLA typing for the validation cohort, so co-occurrence there was scored across all 110 or so repertoires.

Sequenced sample: PBMCs. The clonotype comes from a woman under 30 in good health and CMV-seropositive. The rearranged chain carries TRBV29-1 and TRBJ2-7; D gene: possibly TRBD1, on 5 matching bases. The CDR3 corresponds to CSVGGPESSYEQYF. The DNA reads TGCAGCGTTGGGGGCCCAGAGAGCTCCTACGAGCAGTACTTC.